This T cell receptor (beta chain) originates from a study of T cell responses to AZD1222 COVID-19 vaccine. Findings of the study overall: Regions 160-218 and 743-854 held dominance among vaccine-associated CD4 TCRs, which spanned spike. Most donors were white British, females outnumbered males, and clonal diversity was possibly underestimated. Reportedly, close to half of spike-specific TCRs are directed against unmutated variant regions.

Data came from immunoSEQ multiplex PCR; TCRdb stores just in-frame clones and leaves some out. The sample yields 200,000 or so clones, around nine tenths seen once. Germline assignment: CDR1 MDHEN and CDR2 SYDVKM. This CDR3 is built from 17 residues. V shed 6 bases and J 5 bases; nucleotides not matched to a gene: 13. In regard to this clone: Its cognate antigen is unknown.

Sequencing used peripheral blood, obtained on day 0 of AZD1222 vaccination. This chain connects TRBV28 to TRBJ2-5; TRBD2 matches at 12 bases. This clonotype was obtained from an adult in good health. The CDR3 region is CASRPLAGGLIIETQYF. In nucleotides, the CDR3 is TGTGCCAGCAGACCTCTAGCGGGGGGGCTAATCATCGAGACCCAGTACTTC.